This TCR beta chain was sequenced in a study of cytomegalovirus exposure and HLA in healthy donors. This clone has a single count. The PCR was carried out with 60 Vbeta primers and 13 Jbeta primers. Assay: immunoSEQ multiplex PCR; the TCRdb copy retains only in-frame clones and omits some. Of some 93,000 clones in the sample, approximately 80% were seen once. Trimming cost V 3 bases and J 4 bases, with 6 bases left between them. The germline V gene encodes CDR1 KGHSH and CDR2 LQKENI. This CDR3 has 12 residues. The source material was PBMCs. V is TRBV18 and J is TRBJ1-1; D remains ambiguous. The sequence was obtained from a woman in her 40s in good health and CMV-seronegative. The CDR3 here is CASSPRSTEAFF. The CDR3 DNA is TGTGCCAGCTCACCCCGTAGCACTGAAGCTTTCTTT.